The 27 T cell receptor beta chains below come from one sample, sequenced in a study of CD8 T cells in ankylosing spondylitis. TCRdb reprocessed the 5' RACE reads with MiXCR, giving one entry per CDR3 protein. The sample has about 200,000 distinct CDR3 sequences; roughly 26% are singletons. Sequenced sample: blood, either unsorted or a sorted T cell fraction (not recorded which). The receptors shown here come from a male donor with ankylosing spondylitis or in good health (not recorded which).

The gene calls are TRBV7-6 and TRBJ2-1, with TRBD2 matching 10 bases. The CDR3 is 16 amino acids. V was clipped by 5 bases and J by 2 bases; unmatched bases: 6. In germline, CDR1 is SGHVS, CDR2 FNYEAQ. The CDR3 DNA is TGTGCCAGCAGCCATGGACTAGCGGATACCTACAATGAGCAGTTCTTC. Amino acid sequence: CASSHGLADTYNEQFF.

The table lists this clonotype with many counts. This chain links TRBV12-3 or TRBV12-4 with TRBJ2-2; 12 bases match TRBD2. The junction had 5 bases not matched to a gene; V was cut back by 0 bases and J by 6 bases. CDR3 length: 17 amino acids. The CDR3 loop reads CASSLALTSGRPGELFF. In nucleotides, the CDR3 is TGTGCCAGCAGTTTAGCGCTAACTAGCGGGAGGCCCGGGGAGCTGTTTTTT.

This clonotype has a count of ten or more. The J gene is TRBJ1-1, the V gene TRBV7-2, with TRBD1 as a possible D gene (5 bases). Trimming stripped 3 bases from V and 3 bases from J, with 14 bases between. Germline-derived CDR1 and CDR2 are SGHTA and FQGNSA. The CDR3 has 15 amino acids. The CDR3 coding sequence is TGTGCCAGCAGCTTGGGACCTACTCCCTACACTGAAGCTTTCTTT. It yields the protein CASSLGPTPYTEAFF.

This clonotype was recorded at least ten times. The chain carries TRBV7-8 and TRBJ2-3; 9 bases fit TRBD2. This CDR3 has 15 residues. Per the germline V gene, CDR1 is SGHVS and CDR2 is FQNEAQ. Trimming at V came to 5 bases and at J to 3 bases, leaving 6 bases not matched to a gene. This chain's CDR3 is CASSDVAGVTDTQYF. The CDR3 DNA is TGTGCCAGCAGCGACGTAGCGGGAGTGACAGATACGCAGTATTTT.

This clonotype was seen at least ten times. The chain joins TRBV12-3 or TRBV12-4 to TRBJ1-5, with a possible D match to TRBD1 (6 bases). V was cut by 3 bases and J by 0 bases, with 9 bases left in between. The length of the CDR3 is 15 residues. CDR3: CASSLTGNSNQPQHF. The CDR3 bases are TGTGCCAGCAGTTTGACAGGTAATAGCAATCAGCCCCAGCATTTT.

By sample fraction, this clonotype is medium-sized. This chain connects TRBV29-1 to TRBJ2-1, with 9 bases aligning to TRBD2. The V gene's germline CDR1 is SQVTM and CDR2 ANQGSEA. The CDR3 has 14 amino acids. With V trimmed by 3 bases and J by 11 bases, 11 bases remained unmatched. CDR3 amino acids: CSVEPMSSGTKQFF. In DNA, the CDR3 is TGCAGCGTTGAGCCAATGTCTAGCGGGACAAAGCAGTTCTTC.

This clonotype was seen a few times. The genes are TRBV6-5 and TRBJ2-7, with unresolved D. V lost 0 bases, J lost 7 bases, and 4 bases lay in between. In germline, CDR1 is MNHEY, CDR2 SVGAGI. The CDR3 is 11 residues long. DNA for the CDR3: TGTGCCAGCAGTTACTCCAGGGAGCAGTACTTC. Encoded protein: CASSYSREQYF.

This clonotype was observed at least ten times. The chain links TRBV3-1 to TRBJ2-1; tentatively, D is TRBD2 (6 bases). Trimming took off 1 base at V and 6 bases at J, with 13 bases between the two ends. The CDR3 is 15 amino acids. CDR1 is LGHDT and CDR2 is YNNKEL in the germline V gene (reference sequence). The CDR3 coding sequence is TGTGCCAGCAGCCAAGTTCGGTTAGCGGTCAATGAGCAGTTCTTC. Its translation: CASSQVRLAVNEQFF.

The V call is TRBV29-1, the J call TRBJ2-5; the D call may be TRBD1 or TRBD2 (6 bases each). The CDR3 is made up of 14 amino acids. Germline V lookup: CDR1 SQVTM, CDR2 ANQGSEA. Trimming pared 5 bases from V and 5 bases from J, leaving 18 bases between. The CDR3 here is CSVPRGREVETQYF. The CDR3 DNA reads as TGCAGCGTTCCTCGGGGGCGCGAGGTGGAGACCCAGTACTTC.

The V call is TRBV6-2 or TRBV6-3, the J call TRBJ1-2; D is uncertain. V was trimmed by 9 bases and J by 2 bases, leaving 19 bases between them. Germline V gene sequence: CDR1 MNHEY, CDR2 SVGEGT. This CDR3 has 15 amino acids. CDR3 coding DNA: TGTGCCAGTTTTCCAGGCGGACTGCCGAACTATGGCTACACCTTC. Amino acid sequence: CASFPGGLPNYGYTF.

V usage is TRBV7-2 and J usage is TRBJ1-5, with unresolved D. The CDR3 spans 13 residues. Looked up from germline, CDR1 is SGHTA and CDR2 is FQGNSA. The V gene lost 3 bases and the J gene lost 7 bases, with 10 bases spanning the gap. CDR3 bases: TGTGCCAGCAGCTTGGGCTGGGAACAGCCCCAGCATTTT. Protein: CASSLGWEQPQHF.

The rearrangement joins TRBV10-3 to TRBJ2-5, with no clear D. This CDR3 comprises 13 residues. With 0 bases removed from V and 4 bases from J, the gap between germline ends came to 6 bases. Germline V gene sequence: CDR1 ENHRY, CDR2 SYGVKD. The CDR3 sequence is CAISESLPETQYF. In DNA, the CDR3 is TGTGCCATCAGTGAGTCGCTGCCAGAGACCCAGTACTTC.

This rearrangement joins TRBV29-1 to TRBJ2-5; D unresolved. V was shortened by 0 bases and J by 2 bases, with 7 bases between the two germline ends. Germline V lookup: CDR1 SQVTM, CDR2 ANQGSEA. This CDR3 has 13 residues. The CDR3 sequence: CSVEDIRQETQYF. In nucleotides, the CDR3 is TGCAGCGTTGAAGATATCAGACAAGAGACCCAGTACTTC.

This clonotype was picked up one time. The rearrangement uses TRBV10-3 and TRBJ2-2, with 7 bases lining up with TRBD1. Germline CDR1 ENHRY, CDR2 SYGVKD. The trim removed 4 bases at V and 6 bases at J, leaving 8 bases unmatched. This CDR3 contains 15 residues. In DNA form, the CDR3 reads TGTGCCATCAGTGTCGGGCCGACAGGGCCCGGGGAGCTGTTTTTT. It is translated as CAISVGPTGPGELFF.

This clonotype was detected only a few times. The chain couples TRBV20-1 to TRBJ1-2, with TRBD1 as a possible D gene (5 bases). The germline V gene encodes CDR1 DFQATT and CDR2 SNEGSKA (reference sequence). V was trimmed by 5 bases and J by 4 bases, leaving 11 bases between them. This CDR3 contains 12 residues. CDR3 in DNA: TGCAGTGCTCTAGTAGGGGCCTATGGCTACACCTTC. It yields the protein CSALVGAYGYTF.

The gene calls are TRBV6-5 and TRBJ2-1, with D tentatively TRBD2 (5 bases). Germline V gene sequence: CDR1 MNHEY, CDR2 SVGAGI. The CDR3 contains 10 residues. The V and J ends lost 8 bases and 8 bases respectively, with 7 bases between them. The DNA of the CDR3 is TGTGCCAGCGGACTGGATGAGCAGTTCTTC. Translated: CASGLDEQFF.

The CDR3 sequence is CSAPGPGLYGRVYNEQFF. The CDR3 bases are TGCAGTGCTCCAGGGCCCGGGCTCTACGGGAGAGTCTACAATGAGCAGTTCTTC. The chain carries TRBV20-1 and TRBJ2-1, with D perhaps matching TRBD2 (6 bases). CDR1 and CDR2 from the germline V gene are DFQATT and SNEGSKA (reference sequence). V lost 5 bases and J lost 3, with 26 bases in between. CDR3 length: 18 amino acids.

This clonotype came up a few times. The chain has TRBV20-1 and TRBJ2-4, with D perhaps TRBD2 (6 bases). This CDR3 region has 12 residues. Germline V gene sequence: CDR1 DFQATT, CDR2 SNEGSKA (reference sequence). V lost 3 bases to trimming and J lost 3 bases, with 6 bases between them. The CDR3 protein is CSASSGKNIQYF. The CDR3 nucleotides read TGCAGTGCTAGTAGCGGCAAAAACATTCAGTACTTC.

J is TRBJ1-2 and V is TRBV12-3 or TRBV12-4; a weak D match, TRBD1 (5 bases). The CDR3 length is 14 residues. Trimming removed 5 bases from V and 4 bases from J, with 14 bases in between. This CDR3 is CASSIGVGGYGYTF. In DNA form, the CDR3 reads TGTGCCAGCAGTATAGGGGTGGGCGGCTATGGCTACACCTTC.

J is TRBJ2-3 and V is TRBV6-5; 7 bases map to TRBD1. V dropped 0 bases and J dropped 2; count of bases not matched to a gene: 11. There are 18 residues in the CDR3. Looked up from germline, CDR1 is MNHEY and CDR2 is SVGAGI. CDR3 DNA sequence: TGTGCCAGCAGTTACTCATTCAGGGGACAGATCCCCACAGATACGCAGTATTTT. This translates into CASSYSFRGQIPTDTQYF.

This clonotype was detected a few times. The J gene is TRBJ2-1, the V gene TRBV20-1, with 8 bases that match TRBD1. CDR3 length: 13 amino acids. With V trimmed by 6 bases and J by 2 bases, 3 bases remained unmatched. CDR1 is DFQATT, CDR2 SNEGSKA, per germline (reference sequence). The CDR3 here is CSATTGAYNEQFF. The CDR3 DNA is TGCAGTGCGACGACAGGGGCCTACAATGAGCAGTTCTTC.

The sample holds a few counts of this clonotype. The chain is built from TRBV29-1 and TRBJ2-3, with unresolved D. CDR1 is SQVTM and CDR2 is ANQGSEA in the germline V gene. Trimming took 7 bases from V and 0 from J, leaving 11 bases between them. The CDR3 is 13 residues long. The CDR3 reads CSGKLISTDTQYF. The CDR3 nucleotides are TGCAGCGGTAAACTGATCAGCACAGATACGCAGTATTTT.

In this sample, this clonotype turned up many times. The chain has TRBV5-1 and TRBJ2-2, with 7 nucleotides matching TRBD1. This CDR3 spans 15 amino acids. Germline assignment: CDR1 SGHRS and CDR2 YFSETQ. Trimming at V came to 5 bases and at J to 3 bases, leaving 7 bases not matched to a gene. The CDR3 protein is CASSSDRDYTGELFF. In DNA, the CDR3 is TGCGCCAGCAGTTCCGACAGGGATTACACCGGGGAGCTGTTTTTT.

In its sample, this clonotype was seen many times. This sequence joins TRBV4-3 and TRBJ1-1; TRBD1 matches 7 bases. V was pared by 0 bases and J by 2 bases, with 3 bases of the junction left unmatched. Germline CDR1 LGHNA, CDR2 YSLEER. There are 15 residues in the CDR3. The CDR3 DNA follows: TGCGCCAGCAGCCAAGAAGGGGGCCGCAACACTGAAGCTTTCTTT. This gives the protein CASSQEGGRNTEAFF.

The V and J genes are TRBV19 and TRBJ2-2, with D perhaps TRBD2 (5 bases). V lost 1 base, J lost 3 bases, and 12 bases lay in between. The V gene's germline CDR1 is LNHDA and CDR2 SQIVND (reference sequence). The CDR3 is made up of 16 amino acids. CDR3 DNA sequence: TGTGCCAGTAGTATAGGAGGGAATAGTTACACCGGGGAGCTGTTTTTT. Translation gives CASSIGGNSYTGELFF.

The sample holds many counts of this clonotype. The chain carries TRBV12-3 or TRBV12-4 and TRBJ2-7; D possibly corresponds to TRBD2 (6 bases). This CDR3 is 13 amino acids long. The V gene lost 4 bases and the J gene lost 3 bases, with 10 bases spanning the gap. CDR3 DNA: TGTGCCAGCAGTTCTAAAGCGGGCTACGAGCAGTACTTC. Protein sequence: CASSSKAGYEQYF.

This clonotype was counted a few times. The chain combines TRBV29-1 with TRBJ2-1; TRBD1 might be the D (6 bases). With 4 bases removed from V and 10 bases from J, the gap between germline ends came to 14 bases. This CDR3 comprises 12 residues. Germline loops: CDR1 SQVTM, CDR2 ANQGSEA. The CDR3 nucleotides are TGCAGCGTTGGGCGGGTAACAGGGGAGCAGTTCTTC. Amino acid sequence: CSVGRVTGEQFF.